This TCR beta chain derives from a study of human versus mouse CDR3 diversity and MHC coevolution. Study-level results: Human CDR3s averaged more deletions and insertions than mouse CDR3s.

Germline lookup yields CDR1 MRHNA and CDR2 SNTAGT. The V gene lost 6 bases and the J gene lost 2 bases, with 19 bases spanning the gap. The CDR3 has 16 residues. Data came from immunoSEQ multiplex PCR; TCRdb stores just in-frame clones and leaves some out. Of 75,000 to 90,000 clones listed, just over 90% are singletons. This clone appeared a single time. Its specificity is unknown. This TCR derives from a person between 25 and 69 years old in good health. The sequenced sample was naive CD4+ T cells from blood. The sample's subset: CD45RO-negative CD62L-positive naive CD4 T cells. The gene calls are TRBV6-4 and TRBJ1-1; possibly TRBD1 for D (5 bases). CDR3 coding DNA: TGTGCCAGCAGGGACACGCTAAAGGGGCGAAACACTGAAGCTTTCTTT. Translation: CASRDTLKGRNTEAFF.